These 25 T cell receptor beta chains originate from one sample sequenced in a study of blood T cell repertoires in COVID-19. Sequenced by immunoSEQ multiplex PCR; TCRdb stores in-frame clones only, minus some. The sample contains hundreds of thousands of clones, under 90% of which appear only once. Sequenced sample: peripheral blood. These TCRs come from a man aged 30 to 45 with active or convalescent COVID-19.

The chain links TRBV19 to TRBJ2-7; D possibly corresponds to TRBD1 (6 bases). Trimming left V 5 bases short and J 3 bases short, with 11 bases between. The CDR3 loop spans 13 amino acids. Germline CDR1 is LNHDA and CDR2 is SQIVND (reference sequence). The CDR3 sequence: CASSFNRVYEQYF. CDR3 DNA: TGTGCCAGTAGTTTTAACAGGGTCTACGAGCAGTACTTC.

The chain employs TRBV6-1 and TRBJ1-2; D is unresolved. The CDR3 runs to 11 residues. Trimming cost V 2 bases and J 8 bases, with 6 bases left between them. Germline lookup yields CDR1 MNHNS and CDR2 SASEGT. CDR3: CASSEFQGYTF. DNA of the CDR3: TGTGCCAGCAGTGAATTTCAGGGCTACACCTTC.

V usage is TRBV6-5 and J usage is TRBJ1-2; no clear D gene. The CDR3 runs to 14 residues. Trimming pared 2 bases from V and 1 base from J, leaving 8 bases between. The germline V gene has CDR1 MNHEY and CDR2 SVGAGI. Here the CDR3 reads CASSYQRDNYGYTF. Here the CDR3 DNA reads TGTGCCAGCAGTTACCAGCGGGATAACTATGGCTACACCTTC.

The CDR3 region has the DNA TGTGCCAGCAGCCACGGTAACAGGGATTTCTACGAGCAGTACTTC. It codes for CASSHGNRDFYEQYF. The genes are TRBV3-1 (or the pseudogene TRBV3-2) and TRBJ2-7; perhaps TRBD1 as D (6 bases). Germline values: CDR1 LGHDT, CDR2 YNNKEL (reference sequence). The CDR3 spans 15 residues. V dropped 3 bases and J dropped 3 bases, with 15 bases sitting between them.

This chain links TRBV9 with TRBJ2-5, with a weak D call TRBD2 (6 bases). The V end lost 4 bases, the J end lost 3 bases, and 13 bases lay between the germline ends. Germline loops: CDR1 SGDLS, CDR2 YYNGEE. The CDR3 length is 14 residues. The CDR3 loop reads CASSTHWGEETQYF. The CDR3 region has the DNA TGTGCCAGCAGCACCCATTGGGGGGAAGAGACCCAGTACTTC.

The V call is TRBV28, the J call TRBJ2-1, with TRBD2 matching 10 bases. CDR1 is MDHEN and CDR2 is SYDVKM in the germline V gene. Trimming cost V 4 bases and J 8 bases; bases outside gene matches: 5. The CDR3 spans 14 residues. In nucleotides, the CDR3 is TGTGCCAGCAGTTCGCTAGCGGGGGTCGATGAGCAGTTCTTC. This sequence encodes CASSSLAGVDEQFF.

This clone has just a few counts. The V gene is TRBV5-6, the J gene TRBJ1-5; a possible D gene is TRBD1 (5 bases). Germline V gives CDR1 SGHDT, CDR2 YYEEEE. V was trimmed by 0 bases and J by 4 bases, leaving 11 bases between them. This CDR3 spans 15 amino acids. CDR3 DNA: TGTGCCAGCAGCTTGGCCACGGGGGGGAATCAGCCCCAGCATTTT. The encoded protein is CASSLATGGNQPQHF.

The chain carries TRBV5-1 and TRBJ2-7; 13 bases are shared with TRBD2. The J segment lost 4 bases and the V segment lost 1 base, leaving 11 bases of the junction unmatched. Germline loops: CDR1 SGHRS, CDR2 YFSETQ. The CDR3 loop spans 18 amino acids. CDR3 region: CASSLLPGLAGPSYEQYF. For the CDR3, the DNA is TGCGCCAGCAGCTTGCTGCCGGGACTAGCGGGACCCTCGTACGAGCAGTACTTC.

The DNA for the CDR3 is TGTGCCAGCAGCTTTGTCGGGGCTGAAGCTTTCTTT. Translating gives CASSFVGAEAFF. This chain connects TRBV3-1 (or the pseudogene TRBV3-2) to TRBJ1-1, with D hard to call. The CDR3 covers 12 residues. Trimming removed 5 bases from V and 6 bases from J, with 10 bases in between. CDR1 and CDR2 (germline): LGHDT, YNNKEL (reference sequence).

The J gene is TRBJ2-7, the V gene TRBV6-6, with a weak D call TRBD2 (5 bases). The CDR3 is 16 amino acids. V lost 2 bases, J lost 5 bases, and 19 bases lay in between. The V gene's germline CDR1 is MNHNY and CDR2 SVGAGI (reference sequence). The CDR3 is CASSYSRLTDGDEQYF. The DNA of the CDR3 is TGTGCCAGCAGTTACAGCCGCCTCACTGACGGGGACGAGCAGTACTTC.

In its sample, this clone was seen a few times. The V gene is TRBV9, the J gene TRBJ1-1; 10 nucleotides line up with TRBD1. The CDR3 sequence is 17 residues long. V lost 4 bases, J lost 0 bases, and 9 bases stayed unmatched. Germline loops: CDR1 SGDLS, CDR2 YYNGEE. In DNA, the CDR3 is TGTGCCAGCAGCCCCGGGACAGGGGCTCACTTGAACACTGAAGCTTTCTTT. Encoded protein: CASSPGTGAHLNTEAFF.

This clone was detected only a few times. The chain employs TRBV6-2 or TRBV6-3 and TRBJ1-5, with 7 bases matching TRBD1. Trimming removed 2 bases from V and 9 bases from J; junction bases left unmatched: 7. Germline V gives CDR1 MNHEY, CDR2 SVGEGT. The CDR3 totals 14 residues. The DNA of the CDR3 is TGTGCCAGCAGTTACGACAGGGTTCGGTGGCCCCAGCATTTT. Its protein is CASSYDRVRWPQHF.

J is TRBJ2-2 and V is TRBV19, with 9 bases lining up with TRBD1. Germline CDR1 LNHDA, CDR2 SQIVND (reference sequence). The V gene end was trimmed by 5 bases and the J gene end by 4 bases; junction bases not matched to a gene: 5. This CDR3 is built from 15 residues. CDR3 region: CASSVDRGFTGELFF. CDR3 bases: TGTGCCAGTAGTGTCGACAGGGGGTTCACCGGGGAGCTGTTTTTT.

Written as DNA, the CDR3 is TGTGCCAGCAGTGACCGGAACATTCAGTACTTC. Translation: CASSDRNIQYF. The rearrangement links TRBV25-1 to TRBJ2-4; D uncertain. The length of the CDR3 is 11 residues. CDR1 and CDR2 from the germline V gene are MGHDK and SYGVNS. The V end was cut by 3 bases, the J end by 7 bases, with 4 bases between.

The V and J genes are TRBV12-2 and TRBJ2-7; TRBD1, as called in the table, went unchecked against the DNA. TRBV12-2 is a pseudogene segment. CDR3 length: 13 amino acids. The CDR3 protein is CASRFLQGCEQYF. The CDR3, as DNA: TGTGCAAGTCGCTTTCTACAGGGGTGCGAGCAGTACTTC.

V gene TRBV25-1 combines with J gene TRBJ1-1; D is unclear. Trimming took 7 bases from V and 4 from J, leaving 16 bases between them. The CDR3 extends over 14 amino acids. The germline CDR1 and CDR2 sequences are MGHDK and SYGVNS. The CDR3 DNA reads TGTGCCAGCACCCCGGACCCGGCGGGCACTGAAGCTTTCTTT. Protein product: CASTPDPAGTEAFF. The full variable domain, its missing parts supplied by reference TRBV25-1 and TRBJ1-1, is EADIYQTPRYLVIGTGKKITLECSQTMGHDKMYWYQQDPGMELHLIHYSYGVNSTEKGDLSSESTVSRIRTEHFPLTLESARPSHTSQYLCASTPDPAGTEAFFGQGTRLTVV.

The CDR3 bases are TGTGCCAGCAGCTTAGGAGCTTCGAACACCGGGGAGCTGTTTTTT. It translates to CASSLGASNTGELFF. The chain carries TRBV7-3 and TRBJ2-2, with D hard to call. The V and J ends lost 2 bases and 0 bases respectively, with 7 bases between them. Germline values: CDR1 SGHTA, CDR2 FQGTGA. CDR3 length: 15 amino acids.

This clone was observed at least ten times. The chain is built from TRBV27 and TRBJ2-1, with 7 bases that match TRBD1. The germline V gene encodes CDR1 MNHEY and CDR2 SMNVEV (reference sequence). The CDR3 is made up of 16 amino acids. Unmatched junction bases numbered 6, after V lost 4 bases and J lost 0 bases. CDR3 sequence (DNA): TGTGCCAGCAGTTGGGACAGCCTGAGCTCCTACAATGAGCAGTTCTTC. Amino acid sequence: CASSWDSLSSYNEQFF.

The chain carries TRBV6-1 and TRBJ2-7; unclear D gene. V lost 0 bases to trimming and J lost 9 bases, with 12 bases between them. This CDR3 comprises 13 residues. CDR1 MNHNS and CDR2 SASEGT come from the germline V gene. The CDR3 nucleotides read TGTGCCAGCAGTGAAGCGCCCCCTTTGAGGCAGTACTTC. Protein sequence: CASSEAPPLRQYF.

The chain joins TRBV9 to TRBJ2-3, with 8 bases matching TRBD2. The CDR3 loop spans 15 amino acids. Per germline, CDR1 SGDLS and CDR2 YYNGEE. V lost 4 bases, J lost 4 bases, and 8 bases stayed unmatched. CDR3 residues: CASSIPAGEADTQYF. In nucleotides, the CDR3 is TGTGCCAGCAGCATACCAGCGGGAGAGGCAGATACGCAGTATTTT. Full variable domain (missing parts from reference TRBV9 and TRBJ2-3): DSGVTQTPKHLITATGQRVTLRCSPRSGDLSVYWYQQSLDQGLQFLIQYYNGEERAKGNILERFSAQQFPDLHSELNLSSLELGDSALYFCASSIPAGEADTQYFGPGTRLTVL.

This rearrangement joins TRBV6-6 to TRBJ1-3, with a weak D call TRBD1 (6 bases). The germline V gene has CDR1 MNHNY and CDR2 SVGAGI (reference sequence). Between the trimmed V and J ends, which lost 5 bases and 0 bases, there was a span of 17 bases. This CDR3 comprises 17 residues. CDR3 coding DNA: TGTGCCAGCAGTCCAGGGGACACCACGGGCTCTGGAAACACCATATATTTT. Translating it yields CASSPGDTTGSGNTIYF.

V is TRBV12-3 or TRBV12-4 and J is TRBJ1-5; unclear D gene. Between the trimmed V and J ends, which lost 5 bases and 8 bases, there was a span of 10 bases. The CDR3 totals 12 residues. CDR3 DNA: TGTGCCAGCAGTCGATCCCCGGAGCCCCAGCATTTT. This sequence encodes CASSRSPEPQHF.

This clone was seen once. CDR3 loop: CATRQGVRDTQYF. The CDR3 DNA reads as TGTGCCACCAGACAGGGAGTGAGAGATACGCAGTATTTT. This rearrangement joins TRBV6-5 to TRBJ2-3, with 7 bases lining up with TRBD1. The CDR3 length is 13 residues. The V gene end was trimmed by 10 bases and the J gene end by 5 bases; junction bases not matched to a gene: 9. The germline CDR1 and CDR2 sequences are MNHEY and SVGAGI.

This chain links TRBV19 with TRBJ1-5; 7 nucleotides agree with TRBD1. With 7 bases clipped from V and 3 bases from J, the junction kept 9 bases outside the gene matches. The CDR3 totals 15 residues. From germline, CDR1 is LNHDA and CDR2 SQIVND (reference sequence). CDR3 DNA sequence: TGTGCCAGTACCTCCGGGACAGACCCCAATCAGCCCCAGCATTTT. Translated, it gives CASTSGTDPNQPQHF.

This chain uses TRBV12-3 or TRBV12-4 with TRBJ2-2; 8 nucleotides agree with TRBD2. Trimming removed 8 bases from V and 5 bases from J; junction bases left unmatched: 4. The CDR3 is 13 amino acids. The CDR3 loop is CASGGLVTGELFF. CDR3 bases: TGTGCCAGCGGGGGACTAGTGACCGGGGAGCTGTTTTTT.